These 29 T cell receptor beta chains were sequenced from one sample in a study of cytomegalovirus exposure and HLA in healthy donors. The PCR made use of 60 Vbeta and 13 Jbeta primers. The assay was immunoSEQ multiplex PCR, and TCRdb's table has in-frame clones only and misses some. The sample lists roughly 100,000 clones; 75% to 85% were seen once. What was sequenced was PBMCs. These receptors all stem from a man aged 25-45 years in good health and CMV-seronegative.

The V gene is TRBV21-1, the J gene TRBJ2-2; the table's D call, TRBD2, has no DNA check behind it. TRBV21-1 is deemed a pseudogene. This CDR3 is built from 12 residues. The CDR3 region is CASSQAGGELFF. The DNA of the CDR3 is TGTGCCAGCAGCCAGGCGGGTGGGGAGCTGTTTTTT.

The chain recombines TRBV5-1 with TRBJ1-6, with D perhaps matching TRBD1 (6 bases). The V gene's germline CDR1 is SGHRS and CDR2 YFSETQ. V was shortened by 2 bases and J by 5 bases, with 8 bases between the two germline ends. This CDR3 comprises 14 residues. The CDR3 loop reads CASSLNRDNSPLHF. The CDR3 DNA sequence: TGCGCCAGCAGCTTAAACAGGGATAATTCACCCCTCCACTTT. The full variable domain, completed using reference TRBV5-1 and TRBJ1-6, is KAGVTQTPRYLIKTRGQQVTLSCSPISGHRSVSWYQQTPGQGLQFLFEYFSETQRNKGNFPGRFSGRQFSNSRSEMNVSTLELGDSALYLCASSLNRDNSPLHFGNGTRLTVT.

V usage is TRBV28 and J usage is TRBJ2-3; possibly TRBD2 for D (6 bases). From germline, CDR1 is MDHEN and CDR2 SYDVKM. The CDR3 is 14 residues long. The V end lost 7 bases, the J end lost 0 bases, and 11 bases lay between the germline ends. The CDR3: CASKAGLSTDTQYF. The CDR3, as DNA: TGTGCCAGCAAGGCGGGGTTAAGCACAGATACGCAGTATTTT.

CDR3 DNA: TGCGCCAGCAGCTCTCCGTCTCGAGGGGGTACGCAGTATTTT. Translating gives CASSSPSRGGTQYF. The chain has TRBV5-1 and TRBJ2-3; D may be TRBD1 (6 bases). V lost 3 bases and J lost 8, with 16 bases in between. The CDR3 runs 14 residues. Germline-derived CDR1 and CDR2 are SGHRS and YFSETQ. The full variable domain, its missing parts supplied by reference TRBV5-1 and TRBJ2-3, is KAGVTQTPRYLIKTRGQQVTLSCSPISGHRSVSWYQQTPGQGLQFLFEYFSETQRNKGNFPGRFSGRQFSNSRSEMNVSTLELGDSALYLCASSSPSRGGTQYFGPGTRLTVL.

The chain carries TRBV25-1 and TRBJ2-2; D is possibly TRBD1 (6 bases). This CDR3 comprises 15 residues. From germline, CDR1 is MGHDK and CDR2 SYGVNS. Trimming left V 3 bases short and J 7 bases short, with 15 bases between. CDR3 sequence reads: CASSDPKQGLGELFF. CDR3 bases: TGTGCCAGCAGTGATCCGAAACAGGGTCTCGGGGAGCTGTTTTTT.

The chain links TRBV18 to TRBJ2-5, with 7 bases matching TRBD1. The ends lost 4 bases at V and 2 bases at J; junction bases unmatched: 10. Germline V CDR1 and CDR2: KGHSH, LQKENI. This CDR3 is 16 amino acids long. The CDR3 protein is CASSRTGTAQQETQYF. CDR3 coding DNA: TGTGCCAGCTCACGGACCGGGACAGCTCAACAAGAGACCCAGTACTTC.

This clone has a handful of counts. The rearrangement joins TRBV6-1 to TRBJ1-5; 8 nucleotides match TRBD1. Losses at the gene ends were 5 bases for V and 6 bases for J; bases not matched to a gene: 9. Germline CDR1 and CDR2: MNHNS and SASEGT. The length of the CDR3 is 15 residues. CDR3 in DNA: TGTGCCAGCAGTAACCGACAGGGGAAAACTCAGCCCCAGCATTTT. Its translation: CASSNRQGKTQPQHF.

This clone was found a few times. The chain has TRBV7-2 and TRBJ1-5, with D tentatively TRBD1 (5 bases). This CDR3 has 15 amino acids. V was clipped by 6 bases and J by 5 bases, with 17 bases between them. Germline CDR1 is SGHTA and CDR2 is FQGNSA. Written as DNA, the CDR3 is TGTGCCAGCAGATCAAGGGAGGGGTTGGATCAGCCCCAGCATTTT. Protein sequence: CASRSREGLDQPQHF.

The chain joins TRBV29-1 to TRBJ2-7; 10 nucleotides match TRBD1. The CDR3 spans 14 residues. Germline CDR1 SQVTM, CDR2 ANQGSEA. The ends lost 6 bases at V and 3 bases at J; junction bases unmatched: 8. CDR3 loop: CSVQRQGAIYEQYF. The CDR3 DNA reads as TGCAGCGTCCAGAGACAGGGGGCGATCTACGAGCAGTACTTC.

The chain links TRBV4-1 to TRBJ2-5; no clear D gene. Germline values: CDR1 MGHRA, CDR2 YSYEKL. The V gene lost 2 bases and the J gene lost 3 bases, with 10 bases spanning the gap. This CDR3 has 14 amino acids. The CDR3 nucleotides are TGCGCCAGCAGCCAACCGAGAGAAAAAGAGACCCAGTACTTC. As protein: CASSQPREKETQYF.

This sequence joins TRBV21-1 and TRBJ2-1; the D call of TRBD2 is as the table states it, not checked on the DNA. TRBV21-1 is an annotated pseudogene. This CDR3 has 16 amino acids. The CDR3 reads CASSPSGRAFYNEQFF. The CDR3 DNA reads TGTGCCAGCAGCCCTAGCGGGAGGGCCTTCTACAATGAGCAGTTCTTC.

The rearrangement uses TRBV7-2 and TRBJ2-1; 13 bases line up with TRBD2. Trimming at V came to 3 bases and at J to 7 bases, leaving 3 bases not matched to a gene. Germline-derived CDR1 and CDR2 are SGHTA and FQGNSA. The CDR3 totals 15 residues. Here the CDR3 DNA reads TGTGCCAGCAGCTTGCAACTAGCGGGAGGGAATGAGCAGTTCTTC. The encoded protein is CASSLQLAGGNEQFF.

The CDR3 coding sequence is TGTGCCAGTAATCCACGAGAGACAGATACGCAGTATTTT. As protein: CASNPRETDTQYF. The chain is built from TRBV19 and TRBJ2-3; D unclear. Germline CDR1 reads LNHDA; CDR2 reads SQIVND (reference sequence). This CDR3 spans 13 amino acids. V lost 7 bases and J 3 bases, leaving 11 bases between the germline ends.

Only one count was recorded for this clone. The sample holds other DNA sequences that translate to the same CDR3. The genes are TRBV9 and TRBJ1-1; D not resolved. V was pared by 0 bases and J by 1 base, with 7 bases between. CDR1 is SGDLS and CDR2 is YYNGEE in the germline V gene. The CDR3 extends over 14 amino acids. CDR3 nucleotides: TGTGCCAGCAGCGTAGTGCGGGAGAACACTGAAGCTTTCTTT. Its translation is CASSVVRENTEAFF.

The V gene is TRBV5-6, the J gene TRBJ2-4, with 8 bases that match TRBD2. V was pared by 4 bases and J by 1 base, with 7 bases of the junction left unmatched. The CDR3 sequence is 16 residues long. CDR1 SGHDT and CDR2 YYEEEE come from the germline V gene. CDR3 residues: CASSLEAGAAKNIQYF. CDR3 bases: TGTGCCAGCAGCCTCGAAGCGGGAGCGGCCAAAAACATTCAGTACTTC.

The chain links TRBV7-7 to TRBJ2-5; TRBD2 matches 8 bases. The germline gives CDR1 SSHAT, CDR2 FNYEAQ (reference sequence). Trimming at V came to 5 bases and at J to 5 bases, leaving 10 bases not matched to a gene. This CDR3 spans 15 amino acids. For the CDR3, the DNA is TGTGCCAGCAGCCAGCTAGCGGGTGGTGCGGAGACCCAGTACTTC. It yields the protein CASSQLAGGAETQYF.

The CDR3 DNA reads as TGTGCCAGCATGTCGGGGACAGGGAATGAAAAACTGTTTTTT. Amino acids: CASMSGTGNEKLFF. J is TRBJ1-4 and V is TRBV6-1, with 9 bases that match TRBD1. Per germline, CDR1 MNHNS and CDR2 SASEGT. CDR3 length: 14 residues. J lost 5 bases, V lost 7 bases, and 5 bases had no gene match.

The chain is built from TRBV2 and TRBJ2-3; the D gene is possibly TRBD2 (6 bases). The CDR3 extends over 15 amino acids. Germline CDR1 SNHLY, CDR2 FYNNEI. Trimming left V 7 bases short and J 6 bases short, with 20 bases between. The CDR3 DNA reads as TGTGCCAGCACCCGGACGGTAGCGGCGGTGGATACGCAGTATTTT. Its translation: CASTRTVAAVDTQYF.

This clone was recorded only once. This rearrangement joins TRBV2 to TRBJ2-3; 12 positions agree with TRBD2. The CDR3 is 15 residues long. Germline V CDR1 and CDR2: SNHLY, FYNNEI. V shed 6 bases, J shed 4 bases, and the junction held 5 bases outside the gene matches. DNA of the CDR3: TGTGCCAGCAGCGACCTAGCGGGAGGGCCAGATACGCAGTATTTT. Residues: CASSDLAGGPDTQYF.

The J gene is TRBJ2-5, the V gene TRBV29-1; the match to TRBD1 covers 8 bases. The CDR3 runs 14 residues. Trimming took 4 bases from V and 4 from J; bases not matched to a gene: 8. Per the germline V gene, CDR1 is SQVTM and CDR2 is ANQGSEA. CDR3 bases: TGCAGCGTTGCCCCGGGACAGGCGGGAGAGACCCAGTACTTC. It translates to CSVAPGQAGETQYF.

The chain couples TRBV7-9 to TRBJ2-2; TRBD1 is a possible D gene (6 bases). With 1 base removed from V and 1 base from J, the gap between germline ends came to 10 bases. Germline V gene sequence: CDR1 SEHNR, CDR2 FQNEAQ (reference sequence). This CDR3 spans 16 amino acids. The DNA for the CDR3 is TGTGCCAGCAGCTTAGTCCCCAGGGGGAACACCGGGGAGCTGTTTTTT. It codes for CASSLVPRGNTGELFF.

This chain uses TRBV5-4 with TRBJ2-3; 7 positions match TRBD2. CDR3 length: 14 residues. The junction had 6 bases not matched to a gene; V was cut back by 5 bases and J by 3 bases. From germline, CDR1 is SGHNT and CDR2 YYREEE (reference sequence). The CDR3 region is CASSRAGMTDTQYF. CDR3 DNA: TGTGCCAGCAGTAGAGCGGGGATGACAGATACGCAGTATTTT. Full variable domain (remainder filled in from reference TRBV5-4 and TRBJ2-3): ETGVTQSPTHLIKTRGQQVTLRCSSQSGHNTVSWYQQALGQGPQFIFQYYREEENGRGNFPPRFSGLQFPNYSSELNVNALELDDSALYLCASSRAGMTDTQYFGPGTRLTVL.

The rearrangement joins TRBV12-5 to TRBJ2-6; no definite D call. The V end was cut by 8 bases, the J end by 0 bases, with 11 bases between. This CDR3 spans 15 amino acids. Germline CDR1 and CDR2: LGHNT and FRNRAP. CDR3 protein: CASSRSNSGANVLTF. In DNA form, the CDR3 reads TGTGCTAGTAGCCGAAGTAACTCTGGGGCCAACGTCCTGACTTTC.

This chain joins TRBV18 and TRBJ1-6, with 9 nucleotides matching TRBD1. V dropped 4 bases and J dropped 10; count of bases not matched to a gene: 17. This CDR3 spans 18 amino acids. Germline CDR1 KGHSH, CDR2 LQKENI. CDR3 region: CASSQNPGTGKVNSPLHF. As DNA, the CDR3 is TGTGCCAGCTCACAGAACCCCGGGACAGGGAAGGTTAACTCACCCCTCCACTTT.

The rearrangement joins TRBV5-1 to TRBJ2-5; 8 nucleotides align to TRBD1. Trimming at V came to 6 bases and at J to 2 bases, leaving 6 bases not matched to a gene. The CDR3 is made up of 14 amino acids. CDR1 and CDR2 (germline): SGHRS, YFSETQ. CDR3 sequence (DNA): TGCGCCAGCACAACACAGGGGGTTCAAGAGACCCAGTACTTC. This sequence encodes CASTTQGVQETQYF. Together with reference TRBV5-1 and TRBJ2-5, the CDR3 gives the full variable domain: KAGVTQTPRYLIKTRGQQVTLSCSPISGHRSVSWYQQTPGQGLQFLFEYFSETQRNKGNFPGRFSGRQFSNSRSEMNVSTLELGDSALYLCASTTQGVQETQYFGPGTRLLVL.

This chain links TRBV19 with TRBJ2-5, with D maybe TRBD1 (5 bases). V was pared by 3 bases and J by 4 bases, with 9 bases between. The germline V gene encodes CDR1 LNHDA and CDR2 SQIVND (reference sequence). CDR3 length equals 13 residues. The CDR3 nucleotides are TGTGCCAGTAGTATCGACAGACGAGAGACCCAGTACTTC. Translating it yields CASSIDRRETQYF.

This sequence joins TRBV7-8 and TRBJ2-7; weak D call: TRBD2 (7 bases). V was clipped by 6 bases and J by 4 bases, with 10 bases between them. The V gene's germline CDR1 is SGHVS and CDR2 FQNEAQ. This CDR3 is built from 12 residues. CDR3 amino acids: CASRAGAYEQYF. Written as DNA, the CDR3 is TGTGCCAGCAGGGCGGGGGCTTACGAGCAGTACTTC.

V gene TRBV28 combines with J gene TRBJ1-6; 9 positions match TRBD1. Trimming cost V 7 bases and J 7 bases; bases outside gene matches: 5. CDR3 length equals 14 residues. The germline V gene encodes CDR1 MDHEN and CDR2 SYDVKM. The CDR3 DNA reads TGTGCCAGCACTTTCGGGACAGGGAATTCACCCCTCCACTTT. It translates to CASTFGTGNSPLHF.

This clone was recorded a few times. The rearrangement joins TRBV6-1 to TRBJ2-3; D may be TRBD1 (5 bases). The CDR3 contains 14 residues. Trimming removed 3 bases at V and 0 bases at J, with 7 bases between. Germline V gene data show CDR1 as MNHNS and CDR2 as SASEGT. Here the CDR3 DNA reads TGTGCCAGCAGTGACAGGGCTAGCACAGATACGCAGTATTTT. The encoded protein is CASSDRASTDTQYF.